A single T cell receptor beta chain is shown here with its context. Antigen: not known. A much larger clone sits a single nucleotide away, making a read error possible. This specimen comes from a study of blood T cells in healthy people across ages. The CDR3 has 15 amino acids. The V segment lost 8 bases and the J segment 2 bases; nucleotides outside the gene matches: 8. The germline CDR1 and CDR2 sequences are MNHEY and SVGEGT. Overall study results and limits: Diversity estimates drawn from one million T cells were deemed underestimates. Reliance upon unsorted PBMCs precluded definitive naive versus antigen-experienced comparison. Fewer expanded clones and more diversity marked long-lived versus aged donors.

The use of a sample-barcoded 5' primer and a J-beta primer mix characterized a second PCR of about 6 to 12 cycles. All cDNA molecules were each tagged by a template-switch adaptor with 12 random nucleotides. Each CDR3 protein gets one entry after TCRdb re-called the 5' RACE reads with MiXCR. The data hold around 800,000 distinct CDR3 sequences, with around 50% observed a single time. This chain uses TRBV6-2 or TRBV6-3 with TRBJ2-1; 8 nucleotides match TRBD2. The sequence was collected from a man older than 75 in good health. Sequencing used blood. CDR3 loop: CASLETSVAYNEQFF. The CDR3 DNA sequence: TGTGCCAGCCTCGAGACTAGCGTCGCCTACAATGAGCAGTTCTTC.